This TCR beta chain was sequenced for a study of T cell responses to AZD1222 COVID-19 vaccine. Study-wide results and caveats: Sampling that yielded the repertoires occurred only after the peak T cell response. The number of AZD1222 recipients seropositive at baseline was only five to seven. Clonal diversity may have been underestimated in mostly white British donors.

Trimming removed 8 bases from V and 5 bases from J, with 13 bases in between. The CDR3 contains 12 residues. CDR1 SGHTA and CDR2 FQGNSA come from the germline V gene. The assay was immunoSEQ multiplex PCR, and TCRdb's table has in-frame clones only and misses some. This sample yields tens of thousands of clones, of which around 88% are seen a single time; around a tenth belongs to the top ten. This clone has a single count. What it recognizes is unknown. Sequenced here: peripheral blood, sampled 28 days after the second AZD1222 dose. V and J are TRBV7-2 and TRBJ2-7; perhaps TRBD2 as D (7 bases). The sequence derives from an adult who received the AZD1222 COVID-19 vaccine. The CDR3: CASERGGDEQYF. The CDR3 coding sequence is TGTGCCAGCGAAAGAGGGGGGGACGAGCAGTACTTC. Together with reference TRBV7-2 and TRBJ2-7, the CDR3 gives the full variable domain: GAGVSQSPSNKVTEKGKDVELRCDPISGHTALYWYRQSLGQGLEFLIYFQGNSAPDKSGLPSDRFSAERTGGSVSTLTIQRTQQEDSAVYLCASERGGDEQYFGPGTRLTVT.